These T cell receptor beta chains were read from a single sample in a study of T cell changes during pregnancy in multiple sclerosis. Profiling relied on immunoSEQ multiplex PCR, and the TCRdb table lists in-frame clones only, not all of them. Here the sample spans fewer than 85,000 clones, just under 95% being singletons. The material was peripheral blood, obtained in the second trimester of pregnancy. All receptors derive from a female donor with multiple sclerosis, enrolled in a pregnancy study. Both conserved end residues are trimmed from each CDR3.

J gene,CDR3 length,V gene,CDR3 protein
TRBJ2-5,12,TRBV19,ASSMSGKVETQY
TRBJ2-1,11,TRBV6-6,ASRDTGTWEQF
TRBJ1-2,11,TRBV30,AWSTSGSAGYT
TRBJ1-2,13,TRBV6-5,ASSASGRSNYGYT
TRBJ2-1,12,TRBV30,AWSRGSSYNEQF
TRBJ2-4,18,TRBV27,ASSGSIAGVGLGAKNIQY
TRBJ1-2,11,TRBV6-4,ASSDLTGGGYT
TRBJ1-1,11,TRBV4-1,ASSFQPGGEAF
TRBJ2-5,14,TRBV11-3,ASSSPGLAGKETQY
TRBJ2-3,12,TRBV5-1,ASSPGQGGDTQY
TRBJ1-1,17,TRBV7-5,ARSLAPADHTGERTEAF
TRBJ2-1,15,TRBV11-2,ASSLRRVESPYNEQF
TRBJ1-6,13,TRBV10-3,AISGGGSGQSPLH
TRBJ1-2,12,TRBV5-6,ASSIRDRGYGYT
TRBJ1-4,10,TRBV6-6,ATDRGYEKLF
TRBJ2-7,9,TRBV10-2,ASGLTYEQY
TRBJ1-1,11,TRBV4-3,ASSPNRQGEAF
TRBJ1-6,12,TRBV6-6,ASSYGDSPTPLH
TRBJ2-1,14,TRBV5-1,ASSLVGRRDYNEQF
TRBJ1-5,13,TRBV7-2,ASSLGQGLGQPQH
TRBJ2-3,14,TRBV4-2,ASSPYTRMSTDTQY
TRBJ2-1,12,TRBV5-1,ASSSLDLLAGVF
TRBJ1-1,12,TRBV7-9,ASRTGTGALEAF
TRBJ2-5,10,TRBV10-3,AISEEKQAQY
TRBJ1-1,13,TRBV11-2,ASSLRTGGYTEAF
TRBJ2-5,13,TRBV28,ASSLQRQGRETQY
TRBJ2-7,12,TRBV2,ASSELGQGREQY
TRBJ2-7,12,TRBV9,ASSRTSGYYEQY
TRBJ1-1,13,TRBV14,ASRRFDSLNTEAF
TRBJ1-5,12,TRBV6-5,ASSPRQSYQPQH
TRBJ2-7,14,TRBV19,ASSPATRASVYEQY
TRBJ2-3,11,TRBV27,ATLQGGTDTQY
TRBJ1-4,12,TRBV5-5,ASSLFRDEEKLF
TRBJ1-2,10,TRBV28,ASRPDYIGYT
TRBJ2-1,11,TRBV7-3,ASSPTASPYQF
TRBJ2-3,10,TRBV30,AWAGRRDTQY
TRBJ2-1,14,TRBV7-2,ASSFGLAGGMDEQF
TRBJ2-2,11,TRBV2,ASQVGEGGELF
TRBJ1-3,16,TRBV9,ASSVSPTGRTSGNTIY
TRBJ1-2,12,TRBV5-1,ASNPGPGGYGYT